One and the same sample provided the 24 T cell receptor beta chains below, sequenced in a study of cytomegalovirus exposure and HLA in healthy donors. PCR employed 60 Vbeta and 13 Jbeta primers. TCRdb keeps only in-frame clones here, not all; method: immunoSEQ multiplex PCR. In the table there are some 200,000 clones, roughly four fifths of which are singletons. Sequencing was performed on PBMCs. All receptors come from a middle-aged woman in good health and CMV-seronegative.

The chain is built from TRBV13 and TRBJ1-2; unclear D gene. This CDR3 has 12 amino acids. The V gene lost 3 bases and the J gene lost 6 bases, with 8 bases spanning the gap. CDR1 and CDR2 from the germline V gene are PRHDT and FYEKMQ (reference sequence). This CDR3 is CASSLGGNGYTF. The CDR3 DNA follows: TGTGCCAGCAGCTTGGGCGGGAATGGCTACACCTTC.

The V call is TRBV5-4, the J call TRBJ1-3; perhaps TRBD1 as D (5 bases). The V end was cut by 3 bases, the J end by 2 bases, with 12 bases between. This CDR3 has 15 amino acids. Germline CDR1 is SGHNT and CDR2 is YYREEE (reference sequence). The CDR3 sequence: CASSSQRGAGNTIYF. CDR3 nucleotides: TGTGCCAGCAGCTCCCAGCGGGGGGCTGGAAACACCATATATTTT.

The DNA of the CDR3 is TGTGCCAGCAGTGTACAGATCAGCACAGATACGCAGTATTTT. Translation: CASSVQISTDTQYF. The chain joins TRBV6-1 to TRBJ2-3; D is uncertain. The length of the CDR3 is 14 residues. Germline CDR1 is MNHNS and CDR2 is SASEGT. Trimming shortened V by 4 bases and J by 0 bases, and 8 bases separated the two germline ends.

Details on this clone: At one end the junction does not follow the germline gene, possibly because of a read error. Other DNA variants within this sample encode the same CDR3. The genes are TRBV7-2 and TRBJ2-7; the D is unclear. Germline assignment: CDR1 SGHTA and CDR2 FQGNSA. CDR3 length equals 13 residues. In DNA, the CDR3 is TGCGCCAGCAGCTTCAGTGGTTCCTACGAGCAGTACTTC. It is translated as CASSFSGSYEQYF.

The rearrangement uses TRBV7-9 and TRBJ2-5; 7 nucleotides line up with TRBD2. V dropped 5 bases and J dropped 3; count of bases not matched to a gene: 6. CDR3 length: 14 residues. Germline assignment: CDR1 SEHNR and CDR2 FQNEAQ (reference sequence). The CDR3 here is CASSAGTKKETQYF. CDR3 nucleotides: TGTGCCAGCAGCGCCGGGACTAAAAAAGAGACCCAGTACTTC. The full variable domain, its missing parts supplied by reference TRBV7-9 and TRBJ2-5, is DTGVSQNPRHKITKRGQNVTFRCDPISEHNRLYWYRQTLGQGPEFLTYFQNEAQLEKSRLLSDRFSAERPKGSFSTLEIQRTEQGDSAMYLCASSAGTKKETQYFGPGTRLLVL.

The CDR3 region is CASSLWPRREQYF. As DNA, the CDR3 is TGTGCCAGCAGCTTGTGGCCTAGACGCGAGCAGTACTTC. The chain recombines TRBV5-6 with TRBJ2-7; D is undetermined. The CDR3 sequence is 13 residues long. Germline V gives CDR1 SGHDT, CDR2 YYEEEE. V was shortened by 1 base and J by 6 bases, with 11 bases between the two germline ends.

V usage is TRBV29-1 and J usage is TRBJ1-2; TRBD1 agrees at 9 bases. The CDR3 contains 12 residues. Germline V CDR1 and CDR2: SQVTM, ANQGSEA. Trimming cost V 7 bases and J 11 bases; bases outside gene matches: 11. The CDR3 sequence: CSGETGGVLYTF. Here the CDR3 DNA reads TGCAGCGGGGAGACAGGGGGTGTTTTATACACCTTC.

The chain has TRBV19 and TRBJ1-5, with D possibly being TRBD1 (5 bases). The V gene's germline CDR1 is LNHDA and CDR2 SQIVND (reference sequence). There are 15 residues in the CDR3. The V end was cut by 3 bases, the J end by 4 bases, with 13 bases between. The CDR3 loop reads CASSMDTQRNQPQHF. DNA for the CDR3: TGTGCCAGTAGTATGGACACTCAGAGGAATCAGCCCCAGCATTTT.

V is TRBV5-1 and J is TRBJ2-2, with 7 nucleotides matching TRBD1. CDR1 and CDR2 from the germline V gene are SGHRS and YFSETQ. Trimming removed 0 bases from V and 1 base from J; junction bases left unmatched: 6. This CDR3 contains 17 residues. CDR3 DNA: TGCGCCAGCAGCTTGGTGGGGGACAGTTTGAACACCGGGGAGCTGTTTTTT. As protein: CASSLVGDSLNTGELFF.

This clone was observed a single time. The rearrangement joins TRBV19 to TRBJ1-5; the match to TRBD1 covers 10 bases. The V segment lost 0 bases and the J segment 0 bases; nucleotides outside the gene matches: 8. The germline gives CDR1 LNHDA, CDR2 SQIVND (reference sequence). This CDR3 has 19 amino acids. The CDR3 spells CASSIDRDRGPYSNQPQHF. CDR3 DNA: TGTGCCAGTAGTATAGATCGGGACAGGGGTCCTTATAGCAATCAGCCCCAGCATTTT.

The CDR3 spells CATSSGTGTYQETQYF. The DNA of the CDR3 is TGTGCCACCAGCAGCGGGACAGGGACGTACCAAGAGACCCAGTACTTC. The chain recombines TRBV15 with TRBJ2-5; 9 bases match TRBD1. The CDR3 has 16 amino acids. Germline loops: CDR1 LNHNV, CDR2 YYDKDF (reference sequence). The V segment lost 3 bases and the J segment 0 bases; nucleotides outside the gene matches: 5.

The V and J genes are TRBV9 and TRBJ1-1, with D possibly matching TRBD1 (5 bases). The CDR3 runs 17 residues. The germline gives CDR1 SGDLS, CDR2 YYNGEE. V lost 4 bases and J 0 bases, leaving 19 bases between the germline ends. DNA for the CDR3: TGTGCCAGCAGCCCCGTAGGATGGGGGGTCATGAACACTGAAGCTTTCTTT. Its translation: CASSPVGWGVMNTEAFF.

CDR3 in amino acids: CASRWIQGNQPQHF. The CDR3 coding sequence is TGTGCCAGCAGATGGATCCAGGGGAATCAGCCCCAGCATTTT. The rearrangement joins TRBV6-5 to TRBJ1-5; maybe TRBD1 (6 bases). V lost 6 bases to trimming and J lost 4 bases, with 13 bases between them. Germline CDR1 is MNHEY and CDR2 is SVGAGI. This CDR3 is built from 14 residues.

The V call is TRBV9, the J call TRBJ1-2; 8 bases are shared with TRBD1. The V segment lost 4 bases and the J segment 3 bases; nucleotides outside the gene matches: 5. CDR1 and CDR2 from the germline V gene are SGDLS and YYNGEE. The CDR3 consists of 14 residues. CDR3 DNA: TGTGCCAGCAGCCGCGGACAGGGCGACTATGGCTACACCTTC. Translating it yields CASSRGQGDYGYTF. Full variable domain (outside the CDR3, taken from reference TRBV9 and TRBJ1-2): DSGVTQTPKHLITATGQRVTLRCSPRSGDLSVYWYQQSLDQGLQFLIQYYNGEERAKGNILERFSAQQFPDLHSELNLSSLELGDSALYFCASSRGQGDYGYTFGSGTRLTVV.

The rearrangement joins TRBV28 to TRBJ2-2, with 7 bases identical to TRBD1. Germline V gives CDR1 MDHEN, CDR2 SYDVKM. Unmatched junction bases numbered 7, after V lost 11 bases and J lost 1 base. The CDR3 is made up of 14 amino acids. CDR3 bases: TGTGCCTCCGACCGGACAGGGAACACCGGGGAGCTGTTTTTT. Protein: CASDRTGNTGELFF. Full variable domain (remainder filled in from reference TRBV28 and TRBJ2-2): DVKVTQSSRYLVKRTGEKVFLECVQDMDHENMFWYRQDPGLGLRLIYFSYDVKMKEKGDIPEGYSVSREKKERFSLILESASTNQTSMYLCASDRTGNTGELFFGEGSRLTVL.

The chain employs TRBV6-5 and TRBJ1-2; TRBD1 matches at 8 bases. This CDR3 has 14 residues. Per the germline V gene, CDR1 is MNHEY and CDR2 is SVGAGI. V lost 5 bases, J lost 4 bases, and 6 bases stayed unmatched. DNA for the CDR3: TGTGCCAGCAGTCCGACAGGGGAGTTCTATGGCTACACCTTC. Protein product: CASSPTGEFYGYTF.

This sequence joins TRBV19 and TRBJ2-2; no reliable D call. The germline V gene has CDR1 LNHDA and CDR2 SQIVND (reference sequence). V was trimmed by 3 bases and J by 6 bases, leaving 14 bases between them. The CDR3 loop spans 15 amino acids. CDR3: CASSMRKNPAGELFF. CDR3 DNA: TGTGCCAGTAGTATGAGAAAGAATCCTGCCGGGGAGCTGTTTTTT.

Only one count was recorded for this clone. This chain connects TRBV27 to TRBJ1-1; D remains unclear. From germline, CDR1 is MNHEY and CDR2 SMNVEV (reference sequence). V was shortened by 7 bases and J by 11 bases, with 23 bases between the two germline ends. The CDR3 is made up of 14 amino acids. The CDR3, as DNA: TGTGCCAGCACAGTACCCGGGAGAGGCGGGGTGGCTTTCTTT. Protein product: CASTVPGRGGVAFF.

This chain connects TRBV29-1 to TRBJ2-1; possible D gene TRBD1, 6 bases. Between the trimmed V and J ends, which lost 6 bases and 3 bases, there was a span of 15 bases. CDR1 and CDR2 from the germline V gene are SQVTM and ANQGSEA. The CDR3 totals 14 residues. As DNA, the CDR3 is TGCAGCGTACCAGCCGGGACAATCTACAATGAGCAGTTCTTC. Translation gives CSVPAGTIYNEQFF.

Here the CDR3 reads CASSRQYTGELFF. CDR3 nucleotide sequence: TGTGCCAGCAGCCGTCAGTACACCGGGGAGCTGTTTTTT. The chain recombines TRBV7-2 with TRBJ2-2; D is uncertain. This CDR3 contains 13 residues. Germline CDR1 SGHTA, CDR2 FQGNSA. V was trimmed by 5 bases and J by 3 bases, leaving 7 bases between them.

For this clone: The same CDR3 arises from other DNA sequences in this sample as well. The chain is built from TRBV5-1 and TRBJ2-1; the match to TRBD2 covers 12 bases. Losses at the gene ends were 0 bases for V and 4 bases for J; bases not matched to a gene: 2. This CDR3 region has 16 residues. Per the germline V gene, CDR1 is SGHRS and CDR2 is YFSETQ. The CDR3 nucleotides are TGCGCCAGCAGCTTGGAACTAGCGGGGGGATACAATGAGCAGTTCTTC. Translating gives CASSLELAGGYNEQFF.

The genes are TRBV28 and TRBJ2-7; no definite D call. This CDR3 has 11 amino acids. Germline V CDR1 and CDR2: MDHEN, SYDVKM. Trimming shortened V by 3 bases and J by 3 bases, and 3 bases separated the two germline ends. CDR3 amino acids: CASSFSYEQYF. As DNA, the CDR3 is TGTGCCAGCAGTTTTAGCTACGAGCAGTACTTC.

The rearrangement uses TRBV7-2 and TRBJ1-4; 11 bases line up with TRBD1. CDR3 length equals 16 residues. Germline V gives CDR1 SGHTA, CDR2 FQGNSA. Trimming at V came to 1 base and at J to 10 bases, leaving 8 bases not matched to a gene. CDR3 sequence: CASSLELPGQGGKLFF. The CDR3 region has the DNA TGTGCCAGCAGCTTAGAACTTCCGGGACAGGGGGGAAAACTGTTTTTT.

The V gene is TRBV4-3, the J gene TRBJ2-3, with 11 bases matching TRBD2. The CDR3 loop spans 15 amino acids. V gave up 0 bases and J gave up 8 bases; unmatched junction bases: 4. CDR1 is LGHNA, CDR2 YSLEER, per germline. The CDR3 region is CASSQDTGLAVTQYF. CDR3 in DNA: TGCGCCAGCAGCCAAGATACGGGACTAGCGGTTACGCAGTATTTT.